This is a list of T cell receptor beta chains from one sample in a study of CD8+CD57+ T cells in acquired aplastic anemia. In TCRdb, the reads were re-called with MiXCR into one record per CDR3 protein. The table has about 290,000 distinct CDR3 sequences, 56% seen once. The sequencing sample was made of sorted CD4+, CD8+, or CD8+CD57+ T cells (not recorded which) from PBMCs. These receptors were taken from a human donor with aplastic anemia. Each CDR3 is given with its conserved first and last residue. D genes are given only for firm matches. Some rows have no size entry. The others give once, few or many, or a class for an expanded clone.

clone_size	d_call	j_call	v_call	cdr3_nt	cdr3_aa
.	TRBD2	TRBJ2-7	TRBV7-3	TGTGCCAGCAGACTAGCGGGAGGGCCCCACAATAGCTCCTACGAGCAGTACTTC	CASRLAGGPHNSSYEQYF
few	TRBD1	TRBJ2-7	TRBV7-7	TGTGCTGGCAGCTTCCGGGACAGGGGGGCGCGCTACGAGCAGTACTTC	CAGSFRDRGARYEQYF
once	.	TRBJ2-3	TRBV24-1	TGTGCCACCGGTGATTTTGGGCAGGCAGATACGCAGTATTTT	CATGDFGQADTQYF
many	.	TRBJ2-1	TRBV7-3	TGTGCCAGCAGCTTACGGGGGCCCAAAGTAAATAGCTCCTACAATGAGCAGTTCTTC	CASSLRGPKVNSSYNEQFF
.	.	TRBJ1-5	TRBV19	TGTGCCAGTAGCTACCGGGACGTTGGCAATCAGCCCCAGCATTTT	CASSYRDVGNQPQHF
.	.	TRBJ2-2	TRBV24-1	TGTGCCACCAGTGTTAGGGGAGGGGGTCTGACCGGGGAGCTGTTTTTT	CATSVRGGGLTGELFF
many	.	TRBJ1-2	TRBV5-1	TGCGCCAGCAGCCCTAACCCGGGGGCAGGGAACTATGGCTACACCTTC	CASSPNPGAGNYGYTF
.	.	TRBJ1-5	TRBV6-5	TGTGCCAGCAGTTACTCTGGCCGCGGCAATCAGCCCCAGCATTTT	CASSYSGRGNQPQHF
many	TRBD2	TRBJ2-1	TRBV5-1	TGCGCCAGCAGCTTGGAAAGTAGCGGGAGTGGTGAGCAGTTCTTC	CASSLESSGSGEQFF
.	.	TRBJ1-6	TRBV19	TGTGCCAGTAGTTTAAACATTGGACCCGATAATTCACCCCTCCACTTT	CASSLNIGPDNSPLHF
.	.	TRBJ2-7	TRBV5-1	TGCGCCAGCAGCTTGTCTTTCTCGCCTATTGCCTCCTACGAGCAGTACTTC	CASSLSFSPIASYEQYF
many	.	TRBJ2-1	TRBV2	TGTGCCAGCAGTTCTCAGGGACTGGGGACCCACAATGAGCAGTTCTTC	CASSSQGLGTHNEQFF
many	.	TRBJ2-1	TRBV14	TGTGCCAGCAGCCAAGACGGGGGCACCTACAATGAGCAGTTCTTC	CASSQDGGTYNEQFF
.	.	TRBJ2-5	TRBV20-1	TGCAGTGCTAGAGTGACGGGCAATCAGCCCCAGTACTTC	CSARVTGNQPQYF
.	.	TRBJ2-2	TRBV20-1	TGCAGTGCCGGGGGACTGCTGAGCACCGGTGAGCTGTTTTTT	CSAGGLLSTGELFF
.	TRBD1	TRBJ1-3	TRBV24-1	TGTGCCACCAGTGCCTTGGACAGGAGAAACACCATATATTTT	CATSALDRRNTIYF
many	TRBD2	TRBJ2-7	TRBV6-2/TRBV6-3	TGTGCCAGCAGCCTGAGCGGGAGTTTGACCTACGAGCAGTACTTC	CASSLSGSLTYEQYF
.	TRBD1	TRBJ1-4	TRBV6-6	TGTGCCAGCAGTTATTCGGGACAGGATAATGAAAAACTGTTTTTT	CASSYSGQDNEKLFF